This T cell receptor beta chain appears in the sequencing data of a study of blood T cell repertoires in COVID-19. Study in general: The study drew acute and convalescent COVID-19 samples from the United States, Italy and Spain. T cells, B-cell-depleted T cells, or PBMCs supplied cDNA or gDNA.

Authors' methods: Using reference gene primer amplification, nucleated cell counts were estimated. The table came from immunoSEQ multiplex PCR; TCRdb's copy has only in-frame clones and leaves some out. The V and J calls and clone size were taken over from that table, and D and trimming were inferred from the DNA. Of 150,000 to 200,000 clones listed, roughly four fifths are singletons. Per germline, CDR1 MDHEN and CDR2 SYDVKM. V was shortened by 4 bases and J by 3 bases, with 22 bases between the two germline ends. This CDR3 has 18 amino acids. Sequencing input: peripheral blood. V and J are TRBV28 and TRBJ1-3; D possibly corresponds to TRBD1 (6 bases). The sequence was obtained from a human donor with acute or convalescent COVID-19. The donor label of this sample is uncertain. This CDR3 is CASSSTPGGRGGGNTIYF. The CDR3 coding sequence is TGTGCCAGCAGTTCTACCCCAGGTGGCAGGGGTGGTGGAAACACCATATATTTT.